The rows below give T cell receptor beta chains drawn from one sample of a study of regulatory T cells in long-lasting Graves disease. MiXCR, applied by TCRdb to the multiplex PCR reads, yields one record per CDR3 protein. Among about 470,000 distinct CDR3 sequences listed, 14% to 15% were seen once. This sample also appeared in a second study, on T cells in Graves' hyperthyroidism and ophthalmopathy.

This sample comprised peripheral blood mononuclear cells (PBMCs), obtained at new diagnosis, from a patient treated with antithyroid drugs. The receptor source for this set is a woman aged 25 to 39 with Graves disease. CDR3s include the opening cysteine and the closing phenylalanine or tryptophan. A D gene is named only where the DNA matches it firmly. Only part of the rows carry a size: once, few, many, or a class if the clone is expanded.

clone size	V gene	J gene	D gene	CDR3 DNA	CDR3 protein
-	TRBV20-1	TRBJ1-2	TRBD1	TGCAGTGCTCGACAGGGGGGAGTGGATGGCTACACCTTC	CSARQGGVDGYTF
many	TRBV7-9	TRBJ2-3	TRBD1	TGTGCCAGCAGCTACGACAGGGGGAGGATCGATACGCAGTATTTT	CASSYDRGRIDTQYF
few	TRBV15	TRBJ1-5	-	TGTGCCACCAGCAGATGGGGGCGGGAAGGCAATCAGCCCCAGCATTTT	CATSRWGREGNQPQHF
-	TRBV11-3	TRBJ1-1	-	TGTGCCAGCAGCCACAGGAACACTGAAGCTTTCTTT	CASSHRNTEAFF
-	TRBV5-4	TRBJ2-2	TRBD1	TGTGCCAGCTCCCTGACAGGGAGCACCGGGGAGCTGTTTTTT	CASSLTGSTGELFF
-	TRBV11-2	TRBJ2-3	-	TGTGCCAGCAGCTTAATTCGGGGCGTTTCTCGCACAGATACGCAGTATTTT	CASSLIRGVSRTDTQYF
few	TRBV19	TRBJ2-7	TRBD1	TGTGCCAGTAGTATCTCCCAGACAGGGACCCACGAGCAGTACTTC	CASSISQTGTHEQYF
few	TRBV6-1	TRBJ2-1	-	TGTGCCAGCAGTGACAGGCTAGGCACTGGCAATGAGCAGTTCTTC	CASSDRLGTGNEQFF
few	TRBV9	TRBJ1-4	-	TGTGCCAGCAGCCCCTCTCTCGCGGTGGGTAATGAAAAACTGTTTTTT	CASSPSLAVGNEKLFF
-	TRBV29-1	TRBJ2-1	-	TGCAGCTCGATCGGACCCGGTTACAATGAGCAGTTCTTC	CSSIGPGYNEQFF
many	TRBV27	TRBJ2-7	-	TGTGCCAGCAGTCTACCCGACAGCCTATACGAGCAGTACTTC	CASSLPDSLYEQYF
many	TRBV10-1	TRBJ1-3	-	TGCGCCAGCAGCGACGGGACACAGGACACCATATATTTT	CASSDGTQDTIYF
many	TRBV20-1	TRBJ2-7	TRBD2	TGCAGTGCTGCGAGGAGGGCTAGCGGGAGAGCGGGGACCTACGAGCAGTACTTC	CSAARRASGRAGTYEQYF
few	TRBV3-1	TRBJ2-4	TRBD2	TGTGCCAGCAGCCTCACGATGGGACTAGCGGGCCGAGGGGACAAAAACATTCAGTACTTC	CASSLTMGLAGRGDKNIQYF
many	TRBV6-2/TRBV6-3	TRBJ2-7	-	TGTGCCAGCAGTGAAATGGGGAGTCCCTACGAGCAGTACTTC	CASSEMGSPYEQYF
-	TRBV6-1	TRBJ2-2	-	TGTGCCAGCAGGACGTACACCGGGGAGCTGTTTTTT	CASRTYTGELFF